The TCR beta chain described here comes from a study of prognosis after radiotherapy for stage I lung cancer. In the study overall: Patients received stereotactic body radiotherapy alone, with no concurrent therapy. Study-level results: In patients who developed distant metastases, Shannon entropy measured after stereotactic body radiation therapy was lower, and baseline Shannon entropy was not associated with metastases.

This clonotype was counted many times. No antigen is known for it. Uniform node negativity on CT and PET/CT characterised the cohort, and no patient had undergone prior chemotherapy or radiotherapy or presented other malignancies. Peripheral blood samples of 5.5 to 6 milliliters were drawn at each of two time points. Germline CDR1 and CDR2: DFQATT and SNEGSKA (reference sequence). This CDR3 is built from 12 residues. With V trimmed by 2 bases and J by 3 bases, 1 base remained unmatched. From genomic DNA, two-round multiplex PCR was used to amplify TCR beta CDR3. Primers specific to each TRBV and TRBJ gene drove first-round PCR. Via MiXCR, TCRdb re-called the multiplex PCR reads, giving one row per CDR3 protein. In the table there are tens of thousands of distinct CDR3 sequences, roughly 45% of which are singletons.

J is TRBJ2-7 and V is TRBV20-1; 7 bases map to TRBD2. The receptor's source is a donor older than 45 with non-small cell lung cancer. Sample: PBMCs, taken before or after stereotactic body radiation therapy (not recorded which). CDR3 in DNA: TGCAGTGCTAGAAGGACTAGCTACGAGCAGTACTTC. It codes for CSARRTSYEQYF.